Below are 22 T cell receptor beta chains sequenced from a single sample in a study of beta chain features in type 1 diabetes. cDNA synthesis used the whole RNA isolate, giving expressed TCRB sequences. Assay used: immunoSEQ multiplex PCR; TCRdb lists only in-frame clones, some missing. The sample contains around 58,000 clones, over 50% of which appear only once. Sequencing was performed on Tregs from blood. The receptors shown here come from a woman younger than 30 in good health.

This clone was seen only once. This sequence joins TRBV5-1 and TRBJ2-7, with D perhaps matching TRBD1 (5 bases). Trimming left V 2 bases short and J 0 bases short, with 6 bases between. The CDR3 totals 13 residues. The germline V gene encodes CDR1 SGHRS and CDR2 YFSETQ. CDR3 nucleotide sequence: TGCGCCAGCAGCTTCGACAGCTCCTACGAGCAGTACTTC. As protein: CASSFDSSYEQYF.

This clone was picked up a small number of times. The chain is built from TRBV27 and TRBJ1-4, with TRBD1 matching over 10 bases. The junction had 16 bases not matched to a gene; V was cut back by 1 base and J by 8 bases. The CDR3 is 19 residues long. Germline CDR1 and CDR2: MNHEY and SMNVEV (reference sequence). CDR3 sequence (DNA): TGTGCCAGCAGTTTATTGGGGCGGGGGACAGGGGAGGGGCAGGAAAAACTGTTTTTT. As protein: CASSLLGRGTGEGQEKLFF.

The V and J genes are TRBV14 and TRBJ1-2; 9 bases fit TRBD1. This CDR3 spans 14 amino acids. Germline V lookup: CDR1 SGHDN, CDR2 FVKESK. Trimming took 4 bases from V and 6 from J; bases not matched to a gene: 6. The CDR3 here is CASSLQQGANGYTF. The CDR3 region has the DNA TGTGCCAGCAGCCTTCAACAGGGGGCAAATGGCTACACCTTC.

Only a few counts were recorded for this clone. This chain connects TRBV4-1 to TRBJ2-5; the match to TRBD1 covers 8 bases. With 0 bases clipped from V and 4 bases from J, the junction kept 10 bases outside the gene matches. CDR1 is MGHRA, CDR2 YSYEKL, per germline. The CDR3 contains 17 residues. The CDR3 DNA is TGCGCCAGCAGCCAAGATGGGGGACAGGCGGCGCGAGAGACCCAGTACTTC. Protein: CASSQDGGQAARETQYF.

The rearrangement joins TRBV19 to TRBJ1-5, with 7 bases lining up with TRBD1. The CDR3 covers 12 residues. Trimming at V came to 9 bases and at J to 6 bases, leaving 5 bases not matched to a gene. Looked up from germline, CDR1 is LNHDA and CDR2 is SQIVND (reference sequence). CDR3 DNA: TGTGCCAGCCGGGACAGCGCTCAGCCCCAGCATTTT. It yields the protein CASRDSAQPQHF.

The V call is TRBV7-9, the J call TRBJ2-3, with 9 positions matching TRBD2. Germline CDR1 reads SEHNR; CDR2 reads FQNEAQ (reference sequence). This CDR3 contains 13 residues. The ends lost 0 bases at V and 14 bases at J; junction bases unmatched: 6. The CDR3 loop reads CASSLALAGMMYF. The CDR3 DNA reads as TGTGCCAGCAGCTTAGCCCTAGCGGGGATGATGTATTTT.

The V call is TRBV5-1, the J call TRBJ1-4, with TRBD1 matching 7 bases. Germline V lookup: CDR1 SGHRS, CDR2 YFSETQ. With V trimmed by 1 base and J by 6 bases, 0 bases remained unmatched. The CDR3 loop spans 13 amino acids. CDR3 sequence: CASSLTGDEKLFF. The DNA for the CDR3 is TGCGCCAGCAGCTTGACAGGGGATGAAAAACTGTTTTTT.

This chain joins TRBV6-6 and TRBJ2-6; the D gene is possibly TRBD1 (5 bases). Trimming removed 7 bases from V and 2 bases from J, with 12 bases in between. The CDR3 consists of 15 residues. Germline V gene data show CDR1 as MNHNY and CDR2 as SVGAGI (reference sequence). The CDR3 loop is CASNLRVAGANVLTF. CDR3 DNA sequence: TGTGCCAGCAATCTCAGGGTAGCTGGGGCCAACGTCCTGACTTTC.

The chain employs TRBV2 and TRBJ2-5; TRBD2 matches 9 bases. The V gene end was trimmed by 5 bases and the J gene end by 5 bases; junction bases not matched to a gene: 9. The CDR3 totals 15 residues. Germline CDR1 is SNHLY and CDR2 is FYNNEI. The chain's CDR3 is CASSSDSGGWETQYF. The CDR3 nucleotides are TGTGCCAGCAGTTCCGATAGCGGGGGCTGGGAGACCCAGTACTTC.

The V call is TRBV7-2, the J call TRBJ2-1; TRBD2 might be the D (5 bases). Trimming removed 4 bases at V and 4 bases at J, with 8 bases between. Germline V gene data show CDR1 as SGHTA and CDR2 as FQGNSA. The CDR3 is 13 residues long. Here the CDR3 reads CASSSDYYNEQFF. In DNA, the CDR3 is TGTGCCAGCAGCTCAGACTATTACAATGAGCAGTTCTTC.

This clone was seen a single time. V usage is TRBV19 and J usage is TRBJ1-5, with TRBD1 as a possible D gene (6 bases). Per germline, CDR1 LNHDA and CDR2 SQIVND (reference sequence). This CDR3 comprises 12 residues. Trimming stripped 9 bases from V and 7 bases from J, with 13 bases between. The CDR3 sequence is CASAGARQPQHF. The CDR3 DNA reads as TGTGCCAGCGCAGGGGCCCGCCAGCCCCAGCATTTT.

The V call is TRBV19, the J call TRBJ2-7; 9 bases align to TRBD1. Trimming took 5 bases from V and 9 from J; bases not matched to a gene: 8. Germline CDR1 is LNHDA and CDR2 is SQIVND (reference sequence). The CDR3 contains 13 residues. The CDR3 spells CASSLSGQGVQYF. The DNA for the CDR3 is TGTGCCAGTAGTCTGTCGGGACAGGGAGTGCAGTACTTC.

The chain joins TRBV30 to TRBJ1-2; 11 bases fit TRBD1. The J segment lost 7 bases and the V segment lost 5 bases, leaving 9 bases of the junction unmatched. The CDR3 covers 14 residues. Germline loops: CDR1 GTSNPN, CDR2 SVGIG (reference sequence). The CDR3 reads CAWGTGGVGGGYTF. The DNA for the CDR3 is TGTGCCTGGGGGACAGGGGGTGTTGGTGGTGGCTACACCTTC.

This clone was picked up one time. The chain couples TRBV6-5 to TRBJ2-1, with 14 bases aligning to TRBD2. The germline gives CDR1 MNHEY, CDR2 SVGAGI. This CDR3 region has 15 residues. V trimming: 6 bases; J trimming: 7 bases; junction bases outside the gene matches: 5. CDR3 sequence: CASRTRLAGGNEQFF. CDR3 sequence (DNA): TGTGCCAGCAGGACCCGACTAGCGGGAGGGAATGAGCAGTTCTTC.

The chain has TRBV27 and TRBJ1-5; no firm D call. Germline V gene data show CDR1 as MNHEY and CDR2 as SMNVEV (reference sequence). The CDR3 has 15 residues. Trimming took 2 bases from V and 2 from J, leaving 10 bases between them. CDR3 DNA: TGTGCCAGCAGTTTAGGGCAGCTGGGCAATCAGCCCCAGCATTTT. It specifies CASSLGQLGNQPQHF.

This clone was seen only a few times. The chain recombines TRBV28 with TRBJ2-5, with D possibly matching TRBD2 (5 bases). CDR1 and CDR2 from the germline V gene are MDHEN and SYDVKM. The germline V and J ends were trimmed by 10 bases and 5 bases, with 17 bases remaining between them. This CDR3 comprises 13 residues. The CDR3 nucleotides are TGTGCCACCGGGGTCTCCTCGTCGGAGACCCAGTACTTC. It specifies CATGVSSSETQYF.

The CDR3 protein is CASSLGLAADTQYF. In nucleotides, the CDR3 is TGTGCCAGCAGCTTGGGTCTAGCCGCAGATACGCAGTATTTT. The chain links TRBV7-8 to TRBJ2-3; tentatively, D is TRBD2 (5 bases). Germline V CDR1 and CDR2: SGHVS, FQNEAQ. The V gene lost 3 bases and the J gene lost 4 bases, with 11 bases spanning the gap. The CDR3 length is 14 residues.

The V call is TRBV7-9, the J call TRBJ2-1; a weak D match, TRBD1 (6 bases). This CDR3 has 17 residues. V shed 5 bases and J shed 8 bases, with 25 bases lying between them. Looked up from germline, CDR1 is SEHNR and CDR2 is FQNEAQ (reference sequence). The CDR3, as DNA: TGTGCCAGCAGCCCCGAAACAGGGCAGCAAGGTAGCGATGAGCAGTTCTTC. Translation: CASSPETGQQGSDEQFF.

V is TRBV5-1 and J is TRBJ2-2; possibly TRBD1 for D (6 bases). This CDR3 is built from 13 residues. Germline loops: CDR1 SGHRS, CDR2 YFSETQ. Trimming shortened V by 4 bases and J by 6 bases, and 10 bases separated the two germline ends. CDR3 nucleotide sequence: TGCGCCAGCAGCCCCAGGACAGCCGGGGAGCTGTTTTTT. It codes for CASSPRTAGELFF.

About this clone itself: The sample carries other DNA sequences with the same CDR3. The chain is built from TRBV7-2 and TRBJ1-5, with TRBD1 as a possible D gene (6 bases). V gave up 1 base and J gave up 7 bases, with 8 bases separating them. This CDR3 is built from 13 residues. The germline gives CDR1 SGHTA, CDR2 FQGNSA. In nucleotides, the CDR3 is TGTGCCAGCAGCTTAGACAGGGACCAGCCCCAGCATTTT. Amino acids: CASSLDRDQPQHF.

The chain employs TRBV7-2 and TRBJ1-5, with a tentative D call TRBD1 (6 bases). Trimming left V 7 bases short and J 7 bases short, with 14 bases between. The V gene's germline CDR1 is SGHTA and CDR2 FQGNSA. This CDR3 is 13 amino acids long. The DNA for the CDR3 is TGTGCCAGCAACTCAGGGGATGGCCAGCCCCAGCATTTT. Protein: CASNSGDGQPQHF.

The gene calls are TRBV30 and TRBJ1-2; maybe TRBD1 (5 bases). Looked up from germline, CDR1 is GTSNPN and CDR2 is SVGIG (reference sequence). The CDR3 runs to 12 residues. With 3 bases removed from V and 8 bases from J, the gap between germline ends came to 13 bases. CDR3 residues: CAWSGGSGGYTF. The CDR3 region has the DNA TGTGCCTGGAGCGGGGGTAGCGGAGGCTACACCTTC.